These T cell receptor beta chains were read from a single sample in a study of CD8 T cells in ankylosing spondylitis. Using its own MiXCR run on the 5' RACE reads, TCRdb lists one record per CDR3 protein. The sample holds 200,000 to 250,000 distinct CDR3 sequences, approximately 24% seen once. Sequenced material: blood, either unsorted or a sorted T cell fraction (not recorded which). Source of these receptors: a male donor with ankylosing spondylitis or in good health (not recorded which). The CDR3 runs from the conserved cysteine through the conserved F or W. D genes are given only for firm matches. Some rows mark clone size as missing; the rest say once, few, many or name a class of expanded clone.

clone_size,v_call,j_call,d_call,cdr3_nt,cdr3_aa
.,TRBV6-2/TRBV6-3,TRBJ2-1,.,TGTGCCAGCAGTTACCCGGACGAGTTTCGTGAGCAGTTCTTC,CASSYPDEFREQFF
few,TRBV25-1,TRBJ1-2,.,TGTGCCAGCATCCCCCCTGGACAGCACTATGGCTACACCTTC,CASIPPGQHYGYTF
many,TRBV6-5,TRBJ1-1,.,TGTGCCAGCAGTTACGGGGGGAAGAACACTGAAGCTTTCTTT,CASSYGGKNTEAFF
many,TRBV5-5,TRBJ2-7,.,TGTGCCAGCAGCTTGGGTCCTAGTAATTACGAGCAGTACTTC,CASSLGPSNYEQYF
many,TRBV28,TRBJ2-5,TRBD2,TGTGCCAGCAGTTCATCGGGGACTAAGTCGGAGACCCAGTACTTC,CASSSSGTKSETQYF
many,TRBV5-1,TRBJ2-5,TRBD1,TGCGCCAGCAGACAAGACAGGGCTGAAGAGACCCAGTACTTC,CASRQDRAEETQYF
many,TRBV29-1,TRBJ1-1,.,TGCAGCGTTGAAGTTGTAGGGGGGACTGAAGCTTTCTTT,CSVEVVGGTEAFF
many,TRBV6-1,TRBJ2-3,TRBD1,TGTGCCAGCAGTGGACAGGGGGCCCCCGGTACGCAGTATTTT,CASSGQGAPGTQYF
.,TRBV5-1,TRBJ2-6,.,TGCGCCAGCAGCTTGCAGGTATCTGGGGCCAACGTCCTGACTTTC,CASSLQVSGANVLTF
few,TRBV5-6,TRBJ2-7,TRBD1,TGTGCCAGCAGCTTGAGTCAGGGGGCCGGCGAGCAGTACTTC,CASSLSQGAGEQYF
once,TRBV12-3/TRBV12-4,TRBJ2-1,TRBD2,TGTGCCAGCAGTTTAGGACTAGCGGGACGGAATGAGCAGTTCTTC,CASSLGLAGRNEQFF
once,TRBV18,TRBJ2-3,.,TGTGCCAGCTCGCCAGGGGTTACAGATACGCAGTATTTT,CASSPGVTDTQYF
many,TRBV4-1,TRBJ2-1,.,TGCGCCAGCAGCCAAGATGCAGTACGGGGGATGGATGAGCAGTTCTTC,CASSQDAVRGMDEQFF